This T cell receptor beta chain was sequenced for a study of T cell responses to AZD1222 COVID-19 vaccine (dated by TCRdb to about 2021). As for the study more broadly: A total of roughly 240 trial participants underwent TCR sequencing, of whom nearly 210 received two doses of AZD1222 and some 26 received two doses of the MenACWY control vaccine. Trial participants were enrolled by age into 18-55, 56-69 and 70-plus year subgroups, with approximately 150, 28 and 58 TCR-sequenced participants respectively.

Taken from the germline V gene, the CDR1 and CDR2 loops are MGHDK and SYGVNS. Deletion took 4 bases off V and 6 bases off J, with a span of 12 bases between the germline ends. The CDR3 measures 14 amino acids from cysteine to phenylalanine. Only CDR3 DNA remains: 42 bases, in frame from the first base. Read against the paper, the sample's time point label means: about 28 days (+/-7) after the second vaccine dose. In the paper's terms, the treatment or condition label means: meningococcal conjugate vaccine given as trial control. The vaccinee samples were drawn from two UK trials, COV001 and COV002, one of which was a single-blind randomized controlled phase 2/3 trial testing AZD1222 (ChAdOx1 nCoV-19) in healthy adults. For TCRbeta chain sequencing, PBMC samples were collected from trial participants at day 0 and at day 28 after the second dose. A remark on this clone: Its antigen is currently not known. Base qualities are not at hand, and no much larger clone is one base apart.

General conclusions and limits of the study: Conclusions about previously exposed vaccinees are limited because only a handful of AZD1222 recipients were SARS-CoV-2 seropositive at baseline. Epitopes outside the regions mutated in the B.1.351 and B.1.1.7 variants were reportedly recognized by nearly half of the unique spike-specific TCRs. The vaccine-associated CD4 TCRs covered the entire spike protein, and the dominant responses fell in regions 160-218 and 743-854. The 56-69-year group was small, and its depth increase did not reach significance, likely because of low power. Because no samples from the day 14 peak response were available, repertoires could be characterized only after the peak T cell response. Spike-specific TCR breadth and depth rose significantly after two AZD1222 doses compared with day 0 and with MenACWY recipients. Participants were mostly white British, with more females than males. The authors suggested clonal diversity may have been underestimated.

The CDR3 regions of human TCRbeta chains were subjected to immunosequencing. Per the authors' processing: TCRs in the repertoires were compared against a reference library of SARS-CoV-2-specific TCRs that had been generated with the MIRA antigen-specificity platform. Breadth meant the fraction of unique TCRs that were SARS-CoV-2-associated, whereas depth meant the fraction of total T cells that were SARS-CoV-2-associated. Each spike-specific TCR was assigned to its reactive spike region and to a CD4 or CD8 class using the MIRA data. Log10-transformed breadth and depth values were compared by one-way ANOVA with Sidak's multiple comparisons tests. TCRdb stores this immuneACCESS table with in-frame sequences only. Part of the clones is absent; in the studies checked, under half of the shortfall reflects unresolved V genes, and no reason is known for the rest. V and J calls and clone size are those listed in that table; D and trimming were worked out from the DNA. Within this sample are about 99,000 clones, with around nine tenths of them counted one time only. Roughly 3.3% of the sample belongs to the ten largest clones.

The TCR originated in an adult who received the MenACWY meningococcal vaccine as a control. Here the sequenced sample was peripheral blood, taken 28 days after the second dose of the MenACWY control vaccine. The chain uses TRBV25-1 and TRBJ2-2; the D gene may be TRBD1 or TRBD2, since each aligns over 7 bases. CDR3 sequence: CASSAQGRAGELFF. At the DNA level, the sequence is TGTGCCAGCAGTGCACAGGGGAGGGCCGGGGAGCTGTTTTTT.